The 7 T cell receptor beta chains below all came from one sample that was sequenced in a study of T cell responses to AZD1222 COVID-19 vaccine. The table came from immunoSEQ multiplex PCR; TCRdb's copy has only in-frame clones and leaves some out. The sample yields more than 60,000 clones, roughly 90% seen once. This material consisted of peripheral blood, taken on day 0 of AZD1222 vaccination. Source of these receptors: an adult in good health.

This clone is a singleton in its sample. The chain employs TRBV28 and TRBJ2-5; D gene unclear. Trimming removed 5 bases from V and 5 bases from J, with 18 bases in between. The germline gives CDR1 MDHEN, CDR2 SYDVKM. CDR3 size: 15 residues. The CDR3 protein is CASSEPGLTGETQYF. The CDR3 nucleotides read TGTGCCAGCAGTGAACCGGGCCTCACCGGGGAGACCCAGTACTTC.

The chain couples TRBV15 to TRBJ1-4; a possible D gene is TRBD1 (5 bases). The V gene's germline CDR1 is LNHNV and CDR2 YYDKDF (reference sequence). CDR3 size: 15 residues. The germline V and J ends were trimmed by 0 bases and 8 bases, with 13 bases remaining between them. The CDR3 sequence: CATSRDRQGGEKLFF. CDR3 bases: TGTGCCACCAGCAGAGATCGGCAGGGTGGCGAAAAACTGTTTTTT.

J is TRBJ1-5 and V is TRBV11-2, with TRBD1 identical over 9 bases. The CDR3 is 14 amino acids. After removal of 5 bases from V and 5 bases from J, the junction contained 4 bases not matched to a gene. Germline CDR1 SGHAT, CDR2 FQNNGV. The CDR3 here is CASSGTGRDQPQHF. CDR3 nucleotides: TGTGCCAGCAGCGGGACAGGGAGGGATCAGCCCCAGCATTTT.

CDR3 nucleotides: TGTGCCAGCAGCCAAGGATTAGGGACCCGACTCACAGATACGCAGTATTTT. Translating it yields CASSQGLGTRLTDTQYF. This chain links TRBV3-1 (or the pseudogene TRBV3-2) with TRBJ2-3; possibly TRBD1 or TRBD2 for D (5 bases each). Germline CDR1 LGHDT, CDR2 YNNKEL (reference sequence). This CDR3 is 17 amino acids long. Trimming took off 1 base at V and 2 bases at J, with 16 bases between the two ends.

This clone was detected only a few times. The chain has TRBV13 and TRBJ2-7, with 7 bases identical to TRBD1. Germline loops: CDR1 PRHDT, CDR2 FYEKMQ (reference sequence). The CDR3 is made up of 20 amino acids. Trimming removed 4 bases from V and 0 bases from J; junction bases left unmatched: 21. CDR3 nucleotide sequence: TGTGCCAGCAGCTCCGCGCCTCGGAATGCCGGGACAGCGAGCTCCTACGAGCAGTACTTC. It specifies CASSSAPRNAGTASSYEQYF.

In its sample, this clone was seen many times. Other DNA sequences in the sample encode the same CDR3. V and J are TRBV4-1 and TRBJ2-1, with 9 bases lining up with TRBD2. The CDR3 extends over 16 amino acids. Germline CDR1 MGHRA, CDR2 YSYEKL. With V trimmed by 1 base and J by 4 bases, 5 bases remained unmatched. CDR3 in DNA: TGCGCCAGCAGCCAAGTGGGAGCGGGAGGATACAATGAGCAGTTCTTC. As protein: CASSQVGAGGYNEQFF.

This sequence joins TRBV9 and TRBJ2-1; 8 nucleotides line up with TRBD2. The CDR3 loop spans 15 amino acids. Germline CDR1 SGDLS, CDR2 YYNGEE. J lost 3 bases, V lost 0 bases, and 2 bases had no gene match. The CDR3 region has the DNA TGTGCCAGCAGCGTAGCGGGGGGGTACTACAATGAGCAGTTCTTC. Its protein product is CASSVAGGYYNEQFF.